The present TCR beta chain was sequenced within a study of T cell responses to AZD1222 COVID-19 vaccine. This table comes from immunoSEQ multiplex PCR, and its TCRdb copy is limited to in-frame clones, with some not included. The sample shows some 63,000 clones, roughly 87% of them seen only once. The CDR3 has 16 residues. The V gene end was trimmed by 4 bases and the J gene end by 1 base; junction bases not matched to a gene: 7. Per the germline V gene, CDR1 is SGHRS and CDR2 is YFSETQ. Source: peripheral blood, taken 28 days after the second AZD1222 dose. This receptor was obtained from an adult who received the AZD1222 COVID-19 vaccine. The chain recombines TRBV5-1 with TRBJ2-3; 9 positions agree with TRBD2. The CDR3 DNA reads TGCGCCAGCAGCGGACATCAGCGGGGGGGCACAGATACGCAGTATTTT. Its protein product is CASSGHQRGGTDTQYF. Using reference TRBV5-1 and TRBJ2-3 for the parts outside the CDR3, the full variable domain is KAGVTQTPRYLIKTRGQQVTLSCSPISGHRSVSWYQQTPGQGLQFLFEYFSETQRNKGNFPGRFSGRQFSNSRSEMNVSTLELGDSALYLCASSGHQRGGTDTQYFGPGTRLTVL.